This T cell receptor (beta chain) was profiled in a study of regulatory T cells in long-lasting Graves disease. Points from the study as a whole: Sampling was limited to peripheral blood rather than thyroid tissue. TCR diversity in persistent Graves' patients was below that of newly diagnosed ones. The sample size was small, and this may have reduced accuracy.

CDR3-region Arm-PCR and iRepertoire HTBI primers produced the TCR beta libraries. TCRdb passed the multiplex PCR reads through MiXCR, listing each CDR3 protein once. The table has some 250,000 distinct CDR3 sequences, 20% to 25% seen once. This clonotype came up many times. Its antigen is currently unknown. The V and J ends lost 6 bases and 1 base respectively, with 19 bases between them. This CDR3 is built from 17 residues. CDR1 and CDR2 from the germline V gene are SGHRS and YFSETQ. Time point specified: newly diagnosed GD, antithyroid drugs for less than 3 months. Following extraction of RNA from PBMCs, that RNA was used to make the TCR library. The patient group derived from an endocrinology department in Xi'an, China.

This clonotype was sampled from a female donor with Graves disease. The sample in question was peripheral blood mononuclear cells (PBMCs), obtained at new diagnosis, from a patient treated with antithyroid drugs. The chain combines TRBV5-1 with TRBJ2-2, with D possibly TRBD1 on 6 matching bases. CDR3 DNA: TGCGCCAGCAACCAAGGGATGGGGGCCCTGAACACCGGGGAGCTGTTTTTT. It yields the protein CASNQGMGALNTGELFF.